These T cell receptor beta chains were read from a single sample in a study of T cells after yellow fever vaccination. From the 5' RACE reads, TCRdb called clonotypes with MiXCR, one entry per CDR3 protein. Of 300,000 or so distinct CDR3 sequences detected, 10% to 15% appear once; the ten largest clones hold roughly 0.5%. The material sequenced was CD4+ T cells sorted from PBMCs, taken 45 days after the yellow fever booster vaccination. The receptors derive from a man younger than 45 who received the YFV17D yellow fever vaccine. CDR3s include the opening cysteine and the closing phenylalanine or tryptophan. Each record gives: D gene, clone size, J gene, V gene, CDR3 protein, CDR3 DNA. D genes are given only for firm matches. Size is omitted from some rows. Given values are once, few, many or a class for expanded clones.

TRBD1,.,TRBJ2-3,TRBV29-1,CSVTGTGGGTDTQYF,TGCAGCGTGACCGGGACAGGGGGGGGCACAGATACGCAGTATTTT
.,few,TRBJ2-1,TRBV6-4,CASSRQGLSEQFF,TGTGCCAGCAGTAGGCAGGGGCTCAGTGAGCAGTTCTTC
TRBD1,.,TRBJ2-5,TRBV29-1,CSVEQGEPYF,TGCAGCGTGGAACAGGGGGAACCGTACTTC
TRBD2,.,TRBJ2-1,TRBV9,CASSVVGGTSGNEQFF,TGTGCCAGCAGCGTAGTAGGTGGGACTAGCGGCAATGAGCAGTTCTTC
.,many,TRBJ2-3,TRBV29-1,CSVEARDTQYF,TGCAGCGTTGAAGCTCGGGATACGCAGTATTTT
.,.,TRBJ2-7,TRBV9,CASSAAGSYYEQYF,TGTGCCAGCAGCGCCGCAGGATCTTACTACGAGCAGTACTTC
.,.,TRBJ2-3,TRBV20-1,CSARIDTQYF,TGCAGTGCTAGAATAGATACGCAGTATTTT
TRBD2,.,TRBJ2-7,TRBV5-1,CASSLAGENYEQYF,TGCGCCAGCAGTTTAGCGGGAGAAAACTACGAGCAGTACTTC
TRBD2,.,TRBJ2-7,TRBV20-1,CSAPTIAGGSASYEQYF,TGCAGTGCCCCTACTATAGCGGGAGGGTCTGCGTCCTACGAGCAGTACTTC
.,few,TRBJ2-7,TRBV28,CASSSGTQKEQYF,TGTGCCAGCAGCTCCGGGACCCAAAAAGAGCAGTACTTC
.,few,TRBJ2-1,TRBV12-3/TRBV12-4,CASSFSRGRHNEQFF,TGTGCCAGCAGTTTTAGTAGAGGCAGACACAATGAGCAGTTCTTC
.,.,TRBJ2-7,TRBV18,CASSPQGYDEQYF,TGTGCCAGCTCACCACAGGGGTACGACGAGCAGTACTTC
.,.,TRBJ2-1,TRBV7-2,CASSRSRESQFF,TGTGCCAGCAGCCGGTCAAGGGAGTCCCAGTTCTTC
.,few,TRBJ2-5,TRBV29-1,CSSGQRKQETQYF,TGCAGCTCAGGGCAGCGAAAACAAGAGACCCAGTACTTC
.,few,TRBJ2-5,TRBV29-1,CSGSGGGTETQYF,TGCAGCGGGAGTGGAGGAGGGACCGAGACCCAGTACTTC
.,few,TRBJ2-1,TRBV5-8,CASSLGGTLGQFF,TGTGCCAGCAGCTTGGGTGGAACTCTAGGGCAGTTCTTC
.,.,TRBJ2-3,TRBV7-2,CASSLGLPTQYF,TGTGCCAGCAGCTTAGGACTCCCTACGCAGTATTTT
.,few,TRBJ2-1,TRBV10-3,CAIREQDSPVFF,TGTGCCATCAGGGAGCAGGACTCCCCGGTCTTCTTC
.,.,TRBJ2-1,TRBV7-2,CASSLVEFNEQFF,TGTGCCAGCAGCTTAGTAGAGTTCAATGAGCAGTTCTTC
TRBD1,once,TRBJ2-3,TRBV24-1,CATSDPGTGGRYF,TGTGCCACCAGTGACCCCGGGACAGGGGGTCGGTATTTT
.,.,TRBJ2-1,TRBV6-2/TRBV6-3,CASSPPLGRGGNEQFF,TGTGCCAGCAGTCCCCCGCTCGGGAGAGGTGGCAATGAGCAGTTCTTC
TRBD1,few,TRBJ1-1,TRBV15,CATSWGQGKAEAFF,TGTGCCACCAGCTGGGGACAGGGGAAGGCTGAAGCTTTCTTT
.,.,TRBJ2-5,TRBV20-1,CSADDTQETQYF,TGCAGTGCTGACGACACACAAGAGACCCAGTACTTC
.,few,TRBJ2-7,TRBV7-8,CASRVSGSYEQYF,TGTGCCAGCAGGGTTAGCGGTAGCTACGAGCAGTACTTC
TRBD2,few,TRBJ2-7,TRBV18,CASSPRGGEWTYEQYF,TGTGCCAGCTCACCACGGGGGGGGGAGTGGACCTACGAGCAGTACTTC
.,.,TRBJ2-6,TRBV7-9,CASEQLSGANVLTF,TGTGCCAGCGAACAGCTCTCTGGGGCCAACGTCCTGACTTTC
.,few,TRBJ2-6,TRBV7-2,CASSSYHSGANVLTF,TGTGCCAGCAGCTCCTATCATTCTGGGGCCAACGTCCTGACTTTC
TRBD2,.,TRBJ2-1,TRBV12-5,CASGPFSSGRNNEQFF,TGTGCTAGTGGCCCGTTCTCTAGCGGGAGGAATAATGAGCAGTTCTTC
.,.,TRBJ2-7,TRBV5-1,CASSTGFLSSSYEQYF,TGCGCCAGCAGCACCGGTTTTCTATCAAGCTCCTACGAGCAGTACTTC
TRBD2,.,TRBJ2-7,TRBV6-6,CASTPSGLYEQYF,TGTGCCAGCACCCCTAGCGGCCTCTACGAGCAGTACTTC
.,few,TRBJ2-6,TRBV6-5,CASSYSGGANVLTF,TGTGCCAGCAGTTACTCGGGTGGGGCCAACGTCCTGACTTTC
TRBD1,few,TRBJ2-3,TRBV5-1,CASSLGQGYSDTQYF,TGCGCCAGCAGCTTGGGACAGGGGTATTCGGATACGCAGTATTTT
.,few,TRBJ2-3,TRBV11-2,CASSTGPRDTQYF,TGTGCCAGCAGCACCGGGCCCCGAGATACGCAGTATTTT
.,.,TRBJ2-3,TRBV7-8,CASSLDSDTQYF,TGTGCCAGCAGCTTGGATTCAGATACGCAGTATTTT
.,.,TRBJ1-1,TRBV10-2,CASRKFEIRVGTEAFF,TGCGCCAGCAGAAAATTTGAGATCAGGGTGGGAACTGAAGCTTTCTTT
TRBD1,.,TRBJ1-6,TRBV20-1,CSASDRVDSPLHF,TGCAGTGCCTCGGACAGGGTTGATTCACCCCTCCACTTT
.,.,TRBJ2-1,TRBV20-1,CSAAFGLPDEQFF,TGCAGTGCTGCCTTCGGGCTCCCAGATGAGCAGTTCTTC
.,many,TRBJ2-3,TRBV18,CASSPFAGRADTQYF,TGTGCCAGCTCACCGTTTGCGGGACGAGCAGATACGCAGTATTTT